This T cell receptor (beta chain) derives from a study of CD8 T cells in Susac syndrome. It was with random hexamers that 0.5 to 1 ug RNA was reverse transcribed. Amplification of TCR beta CDR3 was carried out by immunoSEQ multiplex PCR, which covered 54 Vbeta and 13 Jbeta segments. TCRdb processed the immunoSEQ multiplex PCR reads anew with MiXCR; each CDR3 protein has one entry. The sample has about 120,000 distinct CDR3 sequences; around 90% are singletons. CDR3 size: 14 residues. Per germline, CDR1 SGHRS and CDR2 YFSETQ. V lost 2 bases and J lost 5, with 13 bases in between. The controls, all healthy donors, were matched for age and sex.

The receptor was isolated from a human donor in good health. The sequencing sample was made of CD4+ T cells from PBMCs. The genes are TRBV5-1 and TRBJ1-1; a weak D match, TRBD1 (5 bases). DNA of the CDR3: TGCGCCAGCAGCTTCCAGGGTATCGAGACTGAAGCTTTCTTT. Translation: CASSFQGIETEAFF.